This T cell receptor beta chain was retrieved from a study of T cells in Graves' hyperthyroidism and ophthalmopathy. There were TCR beta CDR3 regions amplified from RNA transcripts. The primer set for the first-round RT-PCR of the TCR CDR3 was HTBI. TCRdb analysed the multiplex PCR reads with MiXCR anew, one entry per CDR3 protein. The data contain approximately 330,000 distinct CDR3 sequences, about 20% of them singletons. V was cut by 7 bases and J by 5 bases, with 13 bases left in between. Germline V gives CDR1 DFQATT, CDR2 SNEGSKA (reference sequence). The CDR3 sequence is 12 residues long. Points from the study as a whole: Peripheral blood also featured most of the thyroid clonotypes expanded above 0.001.

This clonotype has at least ten counts. Antigen unknown. This receptor was obtained from a woman aged 45-65 years with Graves' hyperthyroidism. This sequence joins TRBV20-1 and TRBJ2-3; a possible D gene is TRBD2 (6 bases). Sequences were obtained from blood. This CDR3 is CSETDYRDTQYF. CDR3 sequence (DNA): TGCAGTGAAACGGACTATAGAGATACGCAGTATTTT.